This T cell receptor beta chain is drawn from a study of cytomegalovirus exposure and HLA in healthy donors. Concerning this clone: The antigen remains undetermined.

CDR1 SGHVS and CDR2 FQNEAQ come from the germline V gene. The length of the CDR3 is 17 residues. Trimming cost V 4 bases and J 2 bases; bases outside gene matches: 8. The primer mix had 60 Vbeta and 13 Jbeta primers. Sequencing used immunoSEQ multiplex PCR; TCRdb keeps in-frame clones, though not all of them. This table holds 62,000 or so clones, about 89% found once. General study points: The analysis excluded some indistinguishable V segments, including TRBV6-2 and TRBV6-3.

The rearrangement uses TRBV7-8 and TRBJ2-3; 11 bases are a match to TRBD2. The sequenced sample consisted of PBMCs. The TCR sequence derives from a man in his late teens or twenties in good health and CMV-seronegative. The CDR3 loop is CASSSRTSGLNTDTQYF. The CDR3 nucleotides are TGTGCCAGCAGCTCGAGGACTAGCGGGTTAAACACAGATACGCAGTATTTT. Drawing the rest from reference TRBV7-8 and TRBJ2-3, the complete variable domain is GAGVSQSPRYKVAKRGQDVALRCDPISGHVSLFWYQQALGQGPEFLTYFQNEAQLDKSGLPSDRFFAERPEGSVSTLKIQRTQQEDSAVYLCASSSRTSGLNTDTQYFGPGTRLTVL.